Many counts were recorded for the clone carrying this T cell receptor beta chain. Its antigen is not known. This sample's TCRbeta library carried unique molecular identifier barcodes. In TCRdb, the PCR reads were re-called with MiXCR into one record per CDR3 protein. The table shows hundreds of thousands of distinct CDR3 sequences, with more than 9% occurring only once. Germline V lookup: CDR1 ENHRY, CDR2 SYGVKD. This CDR3 is 13 amino acids long. Trimming left V 7 bases short and J 4 bases short, with 14 bases between. This sample is drawn from a study of T-cell reconstitution after alpha-beta-depleted transplantation in children. Findings and limits, study-wide: Most T-cell counts and diversity one year after the transplant came from T cells that were newly produced. From surviving recipient T cells and thymic progenitors came the high day-60 TCRbeta diversity observed in some patients. Reportedly, alpha-beta T cells present about two months post-transplant originated from several hundred expanded clones of graft origin.

Here the sequenced sample was PBMCs, taken before TCRalphabeta/CD19-depleted stem cell transplant. The chain joins TRBV10-3 to TRBJ2-7; tentatively, D is TRBD2 (6 bases). The TCR comes from a child under 10 years old with inherited bone marrow failure, due to receive a stem cell transplant. CDR3 residues: CAINRDSTYEQYF. In DNA, the CDR3 is TGTGCCATCAACCGGGACTCTACTTACGAGCAGTACTTC.